Listed below are T cell receptor beta chains from one sample, sequenced in a study of identical twins. TCRdb called the 5' RACE reads again in MiXCR, with one record for every CDR3 protein. The sample shows 1.5 million to 2 million distinct CDR3 sequences, less than 40% of them seen only once. The sequencing sample was made of cord blood. The receptors here all came from a newborn girl in good health. Each CDR3 is given with its conserved first and last residue. The D gene is left open where the match is weak. Not all rows give a size; the values are once, few, many and, for expanded clones, a class.

J	size	V	D	DNA	CDR3
TRBJ2-1	few	TRBV27	.	TGTGCCAGCAGCCTAACGGGGGCCAGCAATGAGCAGTTCTTC	CASSLTGASNEQFF
TRBJ1-4	.	TRBV4-1	TRBD1	TGCGCCAGCAGCCGAATAGCAGGGGGGGGGAATGAAAAACTGTTTTTT	CASSRIAGGGNEKLFF
TRBJ2-5	.	TRBV5-1	TRBD2	TGCGCCAGCAGCTTCTCCCAGACTAGCGGGGGACGAGAGACCCAGTACTTC	CASSFSQTSGGRETQYF
TRBJ2-1	.	TRBV4-1	TRBD1	TGCGCCAGCAGCCAACCACCGACAGGGAATGAGCAGTTCTTC	CASSQPPTGNEQFF
TRBJ2-7	.	TRBV12-3/TRBV12-4	.	TGTGCCAGCAGTTTAGCGTGGGACCCCACCGAGCAGTACTTC	CASSLAWDPTEQYF
TRBJ2-4	few	TRBV28	TRBD2	TGTGCCAGCAGTTCCTTGACTAGCGGGGCCTCCAAAAACATTCAGTACTTC	CASSSLTSGASKNIQYF
TRBJ1-1	.	TRBV6-5	TRBD1	TGTGCCAGCAGTTCCCCCCGACAGGGCGGTGGCACTGAAGCTTTCTTT	CASSSPRQGGGTEAFF
TRBJ2-3	few	TRBV6-5	.	TGTGCCAGCATCGGGACAGATACGCAGTATTTT	CASIGTDTQYF
TRBJ1-1	few	TRBV11-2	.	TGTGCCAGCAGCTTAGGGTACAGGGTCGACACTGAAGCTTTCTTT	CASSLGYRVDTEAFF
TRBJ2-7	few	TRBV6-1	TRBD2	TGTGCCAGCGGGACTAGCGGTCTTTACGAGCAGTACTTC	CASGTSGLYEQYF
TRBJ1-2	.	TRBV7-9	.	TGTGCCAGCAGCTTAGCGATCACGAACGACACCTTC	CASSLAITNDTF
TRBJ2-1	.	TRBV7-2	TRBD2	TGTGCCAGCAGTTCGATAGCGGGACGGTCCAGGAATGAGCAGTTCTTC	CASSSIAGRSRNEQFF
TRBJ1-6	few	TRBV28	.	TGTGCCAGCAGTTCCCCTACGAGCGGTTATTCTAATTCACCCCTCCACTTT	CASSSPTSGYSNSPLHF
TRBJ2-7	few	TRBV6-1	TRBD2	TGTGCCGCCTTTATGGGGACTAGTTTATACCACGAGCAGTACTTC	CAAFMGTSLYHEQYF
TRBJ2-7	.	TRBV4-2	TRBD1	TGTGCCAGCAGCCCAACGGCGACAGGGGTGTCCTACGAGCAGTACTTC	CASSPTATGVSYEQYF
TRBJ2-7	many	TRBV12-5	TRBD2	TGTGCTAGTGGTTTGACCCCACTAGCGGGCCCTTACGAGCAGTACTTC	CASGLTPLAGPYEQYF
TRBJ1-2	few	TRBV29-1	TRBD1	TGCAGCGTCGACTCGCCGGGACAGGGGTTTGTTGGCTACACCTTC	CSVDSPGQGFVGYTF